What follows are 30 T cell receptor beta chains derived from one specimen sequenced in a study of blood T cell repertoires in COVID-19 (dated by TCRdb to about 2020). Library preparation used the immunoSEQ multiplex PCR assay. Drawn from immuneACCESS, this table holds only the in-frame rearrangements with V and J called that TCRdb kept. Clones are partly lost; checked studies trace under half to an unresolved V gene and leave the rest unexplained. The sample table shows 55,000 to 65,000 clones, and approximately 75% are seen once. The ten top clones hold about 31% of the sample. Sequencing was done on a sample of peripheral blood. The receptors were sampled from a man between 60 and 75 years old with COVID-19, enrolled during active disease.

The chain couples TRBV5-5 to TRBJ1-4; 9 bases map to TRBD1. V gave up 2 bases and J gave up 5 bases; unmatched junction bases: 7. Germline lookup yields CDR1 SGHKS and CDR2 YYEKEE (reference sequence). CDR3 length equals 16 residues. CDR3 in amino acids: CASSLTQGAGNEKLFF. As DNA, the CDR3 is TGTGCCAGCAGCTTAACACAGGGGGCTGGAAATGAAAAACTGTTTTTT.

The rearrangement joins TRBV11-3 to TRBJ2-3; 7 positions match TRBD1. This CDR3 comprises 16 residues. Germline CDR1 and CDR2: SGHNT and YENEEA. V lost 5 bases, J lost 4 bases, and 12 bases stayed unmatched. The CDR3 sequence: CASSPHRGPGADTQYF. DNA for the CDR3: TGTGCCAGCAGCCCCCACAGGGGCCCAGGAGCAGATACGCAGTATTTT.

This chain uses TRBV7-2 with TRBJ1-1; TRBD1 might be the D (5 bases). The CDR3 length is 12 residues. Germline V gives CDR1 SGHTA, CDR2 FQGNSA. The germline V and J ends were trimmed by 8 bases and 4 bases, with 11 bases remaining between them. CDR3 region: CASGGGGTEAFF. In DNA form, the CDR3 reads TGTGCCAGCGGCGGGGGTGGCACTGAAGCTTTCTTT.

The J gene is TRBJ1-1, the V gene TRBV20-1, with D possibly TRBD1 on 6 matching bases. V was clipped by 3 bases and J by 5 bases, with 13 bases between them. The CDR3 sequence is 13 residues long. CDR1 and CDR2 (germline): DFQATT, SNEGSKA (reference sequence). Here the CDR3 DNA reads TGCAGTGCTAGTCGAGGGGGTACAACTGAAGCTTTCTTT. Its translation: CSASRGGTTEAFF.

The count of this clone is one. V is TRBV11-3 and J is TRBJ2-1, with D maybe TRBD1 (5 bases). The CDR3 covers 15 residues. V shed 0 bases and J shed 2 bases, with 8 bases lying between them. Looked up from germline, CDR1 is SGHNT and CDR2 is YENEEA. CDR3 nucleotide sequence: TGTGCCAGCAGCTTAGATCCAGGGCCCTACAATGAGCAGTTCTTC. Amino acid sequence: CASSLDPGPYNEQFF.

This chain joins TRBV19 and TRBJ1-2; TRBD1 matches at 8 bases. Trimming at V came to 3 bases and at J to 7 bases, leaving 13 bases not matched to a gene. This CDR3 contains 16 residues. CDR1 and CDR2 (germline): LNHDA, SQIVND (reference sequence). As DNA, the CDR3 is TGTGCCAGTAGTATCGGCGGGACAGGCATTATAGGTGGCTACACCTTC. This translates into CASSIGGTGIIGGYTF.

V is TRBV21-1 and J is TRBJ2-4; whether TRBD2, the table's D call, matches the DNA was not checked. TRBV21-1 is labeled a pseudogene. The length of the CDR3 is 16 residues. The CDR3, as DNA: TGTGCCAGCAGCCCTCTAGCGGGTTCAGCCAAAAACATTCAGTACTTC. Its protein is CASSPLAGSAKNIQYF.

This clone showed up just once. The V and J genes are TRBV30 and TRBJ1-1, with D possibly TRBD1 on 6 matching bases. The CDR3 totals 14 residues. Trimming shortened V by 2 bases and J by 1 base, and 11 bases separated the two germline ends. Germline CDR1 reads GTSNPN; CDR2 reads SVGIG (reference sequence). In DNA form, the CDR3 reads TGTGCCTGGAGTACCCTACAGGGGAACACTGAAGCTTTCTTT. Protein: CAWSTLQGNTEAFF.

This clone showed up just a few times. CDR3 nucleotides: TGTGCCAGCAGCTTGGACAGTGTTAGCTCTGGAAACACCATATATTTT. It specifies CASSLDSVSSGNTIYF. This chain joins TRBV5-4 and TRBJ1-3; D unresolved. The CDR3 has 16 amino acids. Per the germline V gene, CDR1 is SGHNT and CDR2 is YYREEE (reference sequence). The V gene lost 0 bases and the J gene lost 0 bases, with 10 bases spanning the gap.

The chain carries TRBV5-8 and TRBJ2-7; possibly TRBD1 for D (5 bases). The CDR3 runs 14 residues. CDR1 SGHTS and CDR2 YDEGEE come from the germline V gene. Between the trimmed V and J ends, which lost 1 base and 3 bases, there was a span of 11 bases. CDR3 bases: TGTGCCAGCAGCTTGTTTCAGGGCGGCTACGAGCAGTACTTC. As protein: CASSLFQGGYEQYF.

The chain employs TRBV4-1 and TRBJ2-3; D is perhaps TRBD2 (5 bases). V shed 4 bases and J shed 2 bases, with 10 bases lying between them. The CDR3 is 14 amino acids. Germline CDR1 reads MGHRA; CDR2 reads YSYEKL. Here the CDR3 DNA reads TGCGCCAGCAGCCTGAGGGCCTCCACAGATACGCAGTATTTT. Protein: CASSLRASTDTQYF.

In this sample, this clone turned up once. The chain links TRBV5-6 to TRBJ2-7; TRBD1 matches at 8 bases. The V gene end was trimmed by 2 bases and the J gene end by 1 base; junction bases not matched to a gene: 2. Germline assignment: CDR1 SGHDT and CDR2 YYEEEE. The CDR3 has 14 residues. CDR3 amino acids: CASSFGQGSYEQYF. In DNA form, the CDR3 reads TGTGCCAGCAGCTTTGGACAGGGATCCTACGAGCAGTACTTC.

The rearrangement links TRBV13 to TRBJ2-1, with 11 bases that match TRBD2. Per the germline V gene, CDR1 is PRHDT and CDR2 is FYEKMQ (reference sequence). V trimming: 8 bases; J trimming: 6 bases; junction bases outside the gene matches: 15. CDR3 length equals 17 residues. The CDR3 DNA reads TGTGCCAGCGACACCACGGGACTAGCGGCCCGGAGCAATGAGCAGTTCTTC. This encodes CASDTTGLAARSNEQFF.

The V call is TRBV7-3, the J call TRBJ2-7; 11 positions match TRBD1. Germline V gene sequence: CDR1 SGHTA, CDR2 FQGTGA. V was clipped by 5 bases and J by 2 bases; unmatched bases: 8. The CDR3 runs to 16 residues. The CDR3 coding sequence is TGTGCCAGCAGCATCACCGGGACAGGGGGTCCCTACGAGCAGTACTTC. It translates to CASSITGTGGPYEQYF.

The chain couples TRBV14 to TRBJ1-2, with TRBD1 as a possible D gene (6 bases). From germline, CDR1 is SGHDN and CDR2 FVKESK. V lost 5 bases, J lost 6 bases, and 16 bases lay in between. This CDR3 region has 14 residues. The DNA of the CDR3 is TGTGCCAGCAGCTCTCAGACAGGCCCGCATGGCTACACCTTC. Translated: CASSSQTGPHGYTF.

The rearrangement joins TRBV19 to TRBJ1-1; possibly TRBD1 for D (5 bases). The germline V and J ends were trimmed by 8 bases and 7 bases, with 8 bases remaining between them. CDR1 and CDR2 (germline): LNHDA, SQIVND (reference sequence). This CDR3 is built from 10 residues. The CDR3 nucleotides read TGTGCCAGTCGGGGGGTTGAAGCTTTCTTT. This translates into CASRGVEAFF.

This clone was observed a handful of times. The J gene is TRBJ1-5, the V gene TRBV5-8; a weak D match, TRBD1 (6 bases). The V gene lost 2 bases and the J gene lost 7 bases, with 10 bases spanning the gap. This CDR3 is 13 amino acids long. The germline gives CDR1 SGHTS, CDR2 YDEGEE. For the CDR3, the DNA is TGTGCCAGCAGCTTACAGGGAAGGCAGCCCCAGCATTTT. Amino acids: CASSLQGRQPQHF.

V and J are TRBV5-5 and TRBJ1-2; D uncertain. The CDR3 sequence is 16 residues long. The germline V gene encodes CDR1 SGHKS and CDR2 YYEKEE (reference sequence). Trimming pared 4 bases from V and 4 bases from J, leaving 20 bases between. In DNA form, the CDR3 reads TGTGCCAGCAGCCCAAAACTCACACAGCTAACCTATGGCTACACCTTC. This codes for CASSPKLTQLTYGYTF.

The chain employs TRBV5-4 and TRBJ2-3; maybe TRBD2 (5 bases). The CDR3 is made up of 15 amino acids. CDR1 and CDR2 from the germline V gene are SGHNT and YYREEE (reference sequence). Trimming took 4 bases from V and 3 from J, leaving 15 bases between them. The CDR3 here is CASSRDPGGTDTQYF. CDR3 nucleotide sequence: TGTGCCAGCAGCCGGGATCCGGGTGGGACAGATACGCAGTATTTT.

The J gene is TRBJ2-3, the V gene TRBV5-1, with TRBD2 as a possible D gene (6 bases). This CDR3 region has 16 residues. V was trimmed by 2 bases and J by 0 bases, leaving 13 bases between them. Germline V gives CDR1 SGHRS, CDR2 YFSETQ. This CDR3 is CASSFEGGTSTDTQYF. CDR3 DNA sequence: TGCGCCAGCAGCTTTGAGGGCGGGACCAGCACAGATACGCAGTATTTT.

The chain's CDR3 is CASSHPGVNEQFF. CDR3 coding DNA: TGTGCCAGCAGCCACCCGGGGGTCAATGAGCAGTTCTTC. The chain couples TRBV11-2 to TRBJ2-1; possible D gene TRBD2, 6 bases. With 5 bases removed from V and 6 bases from J, the gap between germline ends came to 11 bases. The germline CDR1 and CDR2 sequences are SGHAT and FQNNGV. This CDR3 region has 13 residues.

The chain recombines TRBV6-5 with TRBJ2-1; 9 nucleotides agree with TRBD1. Germline V gene data show CDR1 as MNHEY and CDR2 as SVGAGI. The length of the CDR3 is 14 residues. Losses at the gene ends were 6 bases for V and 7 bases for J; bases not matched to a gene: 7. The CDR3 sequence is CASSPRDRENEQFF. CDR3 DNA: TGTGCCAGCAGCCCCCGGGACAGGGAAAATGAGCAGTTCTTC.

This clone appeared a few times. The chain joins TRBV12-5 to TRBJ2-1, with D possibly being TRBD2 (5 bases). This CDR3 comprises 15 residues. Trimming left V 2 bases short and J 2 bases short, with 10 bases between. Germline-derived CDR1 and CDR2 are LGHNT and FRNRAP. The CDR3 is CASGLFTGAYNEQFF. For the CDR3, the DNA is TGTGCTAGTGGTTTGTTCACCGGGGCCTACAATGAGCAGTTCTTC.

Only a few counts were recorded for this clone. The V call is TRBV30, the J call TRBJ2-2; 7 positions agree with TRBD2. This CDR3 is 14 amino acids long. Germline V CDR1 and CDR2: GTSNPN, SVGIG (reference sequence). Unmatched junction bases numbered 6, after V lost 5 bases and J lost 3 bases. The DNA of the CDR3 is TGTGCCTGGGGGCGGGAGTCCGACACCGGGGAGCTGTTTTTT. It specifies CAWGRESDTGELFF.

For the CDR3, the DNA is TGTGCCAGCAGCTCATATTGGCAGCAGGACTATGGCTACACCTTC. This encodes CASSSYWQQDYGYTF. The V gene is TRBV7-2, the J gene TRBJ1-2; D unresolved. Between the trimmed V and J ends, which lost 4 bases and 3 bases, there was a span of 15 bases. The CDR3 contains 15 residues. Germline V lookup: CDR1 SGHTA, CDR2 FQGNSA. Supplemented by reference TRBV7-2 and TRBJ1-2, the full variable domain reads GAGVSQSPSNKVTEKGKDVELRCDPISGHTALYWYRQSLGQGLEFLIYFQGNSAPDKSGLPSDRFSAERTGGSVSTLTIQRTQQEDSAVYLCASSSYWQQDYGYTFGSGTRLTVV.

V is TRBV25-1 and J is TRBJ2-4, with a tentative D call TRBD1 (6 bases). V dropped 3 bases and J dropped 3 bases, with 6 bases sitting between them. Germline values: CDR1 MGHDK, CDR2 SYGVNS. CDR3 size: 13 residues. The CDR3 spells CASSEDSKNIQYF. CDR3 bases: TGTGCCAGCAGTGAGGACAGCAAAAACATTCAGTACTTC.

The chain has TRBV12-3 or TRBV12-4 and TRBJ1-2; D remains unclear. The CDR3 runs to 13 residues. V was trimmed by 6 bases and J by 4 bases, leaving 12 bases between them. This chain's CDR3 is CASSARRLYGYTF. The CDR3 nucleotides read TGTGCCAGCAGCGCCAGGAGGCTCTATGGCTACACCTTC.

The chain recombines TRBV14 with TRBJ1-1; 7 bases are a match to TRBD1. Germline CDR1 and CDR2: SGHDN and FVKESK. The CDR3 runs 14 residues. After removal of 0 bases from V and 6 bases from J, the junction contained 4 bases not matched to a gene. The CDR3: CASSQEHRGAEAFF. For the CDR3, the DNA is TGTGCCAGCAGCCAAGAACACAGGGGTGCTGAAGCTTTCTTT.

The chain carries TRBV11-2 and TRBJ2-1; 7 bases map to TRBD2. Per germline, CDR1 SGHAT and CDR2 FQNNGV. The CDR3 has 15 residues. V gave up 5 bases and J gave up 4 bases; unmatched junction bases: 8. The CDR3 DNA sequence: TGTGCCAGCAGCCCGGGGACTATAACATACAATGAGCAGTTCTTC. It specifies CASSPGTITYNEQFF.

The chain uses TRBV19 and TRBJ1-3; no reliable D call. Germline V gives CDR1 LNHDA, CDR2 SQIVND (reference sequence). Trimming left V 4 bases short and J 4 bases short, with 8 bases between. This CDR3 spans 13 amino acids. CDR3 sequence (DNA): TGTGCCAGTAGTACCGGAGAGGGAAACACCATATATTTT. Translation gives CASSTGEGNTIYF.